The present T cell receptor (beta chain) was sequenced within a study of PD-L1 blockade in urothelial cancer. On the study more broadly: About 90% of the roughly 30 patients were men with bladder-origin urothelial cancer. Previous chemotherapy exposure amounted to 0 to 3 regimens for patients.

Time point denoted: pretreatment peripheral blood. The number of samples from each patient was between 1 and 8, taken pretreatment and on-treatment. CDR1 is MGHRA and CDR2 is YSYEKL in the germline V gene. The CDR3 sequence is 14 residues long. V was trimmed by 1 base and J by 6 bases, leaving 13 bases between them. In each PCR, synthetic TCR analog templates were spiked in. The table came from immunoSEQ multiplex PCR; TCRdb's copy has only in-frame clones and leaves some out. The sample consists of approximately 79,000 clones, approximately 86% of them appearing once. The clonotype comes from a man in his forties with urothelial cancer. The chain recombines TRBV4-1 with TRBJ2-7; the D gene is possibly TRBD1 (5 bases). The input for sequencing was PBMCs, taken around atezolizumab (anti-PD-L1) treatment. CDR3: CASSQAAGWLEQYF. In DNA, the CDR3 is TGCGCCAGCAGCCAAGCAGCAGGGTGGCTCGAGCAGTACTTC.